The present T cell receptor beta chain was sequenced within a study of T-cell reconstitution after alpha-beta-depleted transplantation in children. The library targeted TCRbeta and was prepared with unique molecular identifiers. TCRdb re-called the PCR reads through MiXCR, storing one row per CDR3 protein. The sample yields fewer than 450,000 distinct CDR3 sequences, around 16% seen once. This clonotype was counted a few times. The sequence came from a male patient between 2 and 9 years old who had a stem cell transplant for acute lymphoblastic leukemia, so the T cells may come from the graft donor. The sample consisted of PBMCs, mostly from graft donor cells, taken 360 days after TCRalphabeta/CD19-depleted stem cell transplant.

The CDR3 region has the DNA TGTGCCAGCAGCGTAGGCTGGAACACTGAAGCTTTCTTT. This encodes CASSVGWNTEAFF. The chain has TRBV9 and TRBJ1-1; D gene unclear. CDR1 and CDR2 (germline): SGDLS, YYNGEE. The CDR3 totals 13 residues. V was pared by 0 bases and J by 1 base, with 4 bases between.